This TCR beta chain was sequenced for a study of blood T cell repertoires in COVID-19. Study details: PBMCs, B-cell-depleted T cells, or T cells provided the cDNA or gDNA that made up the material.

Original processing methods: Quantification of nucleated cells was approximated via reference gene primer amplification. Assay used: immunoSEQ multiplex PCR; TCRdb lists only in-frame clones, some missing. D and trimming come from the DNA, and the V and J calls and clone size come from that table. The data show 250,000 to 350,000 clones, approximately 90% seen once. Trimming removed 4 bases from V and 2 bases from J, with 18 bases in between. The CDR3 covers 16 residues. Germline V lookup: CDR1 SGHRS, CDR2 YFSETQ. A Seattle source enrolled patients during active infection and followed them longitudinally.

Sequencing was performed on peripheral blood. The V gene is TRBV5-1, the J gene TRBJ2-5; D might be TRBD1 (5 bases). The TCR was taken from a woman aged 45-65 years with COVID-19, enrolled during active disease. The CDR3 sequence: CASSLTTAPAQETQYF. Written as DNA, the CDR3 is TGCGCCAGCAGCCTGACGACAGCTCCGGCGCAAGAGACCCAGTACTTC.